These T cell receptor beta chains were read from a single sample in a study of blood T cell repertoires in COVID-19. Here immunoSEQ multiplex PCR was the method, and the copy in TCRdb shows in-frame clones only, minus some. The sample carries some 290,000 clones, approximately 81% recorded once. The sequenced material came from peripheral blood. These receptors were obtained from an older woman with active or convalescent COVID-19. The CDR3 runs from the conserved cysteine through the conserved F or W. The D gene is left open where the match is weak. Rows may omit the clone size; those that give it use once, few, many or a size class.

>TRBJ1-1|-|-|TRBV4-3
CASSQEGLLNTEAFF
TGCGCCAGCAGCCAAGAGGGACTCCTGAACACTGAAGCTTTCTTT
>TRBJ2-7|-|TRBD2|TRBV4-3
CASSQDMGRDAYEQYF
TGCGCCAGCAGCCAAGATATGGGGAGGGACGCCTACGAGCAGTACTTC
>TRBJ1-1|few|TRBD1|TRBV28
CASSRKYRGRWAEAFF
TGTGCCAGCAGCCGGAAGTACAGGGGCCGATGGGCTGAAGCTTTCTTT
>TRBJ2-5|once|-|TRBV18
CASSPRGETQYF
TGTGCCAGCTCCCCCCGGGGAGAGACCCAGTACTTC
>TRBJ1-5|-|-|TRBV11-2
CASSSTGDQPQHF
TGTGCCAGCAGCTCGACAGGAGATCAGCCCCAGCATTTT
>TRBJ2-1|-|-|TRBV6-4
CASSGRSGPYNEQFF
TGTGCCAGCAGTGGAAGGAGCGGGCCCTACAATGAGCAGTTCTTC
>TRBJ2-7|-|-|TRBV6-7
CASSYSPLDRPHFYEQYF
TGTGCCAGCAGTTACTCCCCCCTCGACAGGCCACACTTCTACGAGCAGTACTTC
>TRBJ1-1|-|TRBD1|TRBV11-2
CASRTGVEAFF
TGTGCCAGCAGGACAGGGGTTGAAGCTTTCTTT
>TRBJ2-1|-|-|TRBV6-5
CASRRSYHEQFF
TGTGCCAGCAGGCGGAGCTACCATGAGCAGTTCTTC
>TRBJ2-2|few|-|TRBV12-5
CASGLVGTGELFF
TGTGCTAGTGGTTTGGTCGGTACCGGGGAGCTGTTTTTT
>TRBJ1-1|-|-|TRBV10-2
CASMRAGFWMNTEAFF
TGCGCCAGCATGAGGGCTGGTTTCTGGATGAACACTGAAGCTTTCTTT
>TRBJ1-1|-|-|TRBV4-3
CASSHEGQPNTEAFF
TGCGCCAGCAGCCATGAAGGACAGCCGAACACTGAAGCTTTCTTT
>TRBJ2-2|-|-|TRBV5-4
CASSLGLNTGELFF
TGTGCCAGCAGCTTGGGGCTTAACACCGGGGAGCTGTTTTTT
>TRBJ2-3|-|-|TRBV11-2
CASSLLLGLSTDTQYF
TGTGCCAGCAGCTTACTTCTCGGACTCTCCACAGATACGCAGTATTTT
>TRBJ2-3|-|TRBD1|TRBV2
CAINPQGETDTQYF
TGTGCCATCAATCCCCAGGGGGAAACAGATACGCAGTATTTT
>TRBJ1-1|once|-|TRBV27
CASSFGGVNTEAFF
TGTGCCAGCAGTTTCGGAGGGGTGAACACTGAAGCTTTCTTT
>TRBJ2-3|-|TRBD1|TRBV29-1
CSVARTGGTDTQYF
TGCAGCGTTGCTCGGACAGGGGGAACAGATACGCAGTATTTT
>TRBJ1-4|-|-|TRBV3-1/TRBV3-2
CASSHPPQGVNEKLFF
TGTGCCAGCAGCCACCCACCCCAAGGGGTTAATGAAAAACTGTTTTTT
>TRBJ2-4|once|TRBD1|TRBV4-3
CASSQDPPGTGVPLAKNIQYF
TGCGCCAGCAGCCAAGATCCCCCCGGGACAGGAGTCCCCCTAGCCAAAAACATTCAGTACTTC